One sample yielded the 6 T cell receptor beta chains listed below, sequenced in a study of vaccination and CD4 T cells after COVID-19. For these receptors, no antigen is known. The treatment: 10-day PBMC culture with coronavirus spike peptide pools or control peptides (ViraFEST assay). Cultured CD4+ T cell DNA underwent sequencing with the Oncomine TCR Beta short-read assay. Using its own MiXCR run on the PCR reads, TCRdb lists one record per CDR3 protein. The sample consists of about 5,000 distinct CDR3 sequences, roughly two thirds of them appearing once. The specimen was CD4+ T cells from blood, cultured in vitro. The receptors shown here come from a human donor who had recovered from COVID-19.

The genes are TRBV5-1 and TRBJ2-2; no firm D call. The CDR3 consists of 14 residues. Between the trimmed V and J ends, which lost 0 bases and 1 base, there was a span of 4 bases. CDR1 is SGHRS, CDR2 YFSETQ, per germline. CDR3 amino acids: CASSLAQNTGELFF. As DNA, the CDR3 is TGCGCCAGCAGCTTGGCCCAGAACACCGGGGAGCTGTTTTTT.

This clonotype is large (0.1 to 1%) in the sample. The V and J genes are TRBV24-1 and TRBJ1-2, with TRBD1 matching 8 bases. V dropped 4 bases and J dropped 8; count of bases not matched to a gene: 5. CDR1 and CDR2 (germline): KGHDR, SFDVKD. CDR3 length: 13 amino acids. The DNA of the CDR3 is TGTGCCACCAGTGACCCGACAGGGGTAGGCTACACCTTC. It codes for CATSDPTGVGYTF.

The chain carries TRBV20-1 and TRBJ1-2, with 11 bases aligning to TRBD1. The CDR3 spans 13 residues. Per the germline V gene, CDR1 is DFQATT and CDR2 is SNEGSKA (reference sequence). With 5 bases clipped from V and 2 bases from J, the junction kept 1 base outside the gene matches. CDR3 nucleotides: TGCAGTGCTTGGGACAGGGGGAACTATGGCTACACCTTC. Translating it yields CSAWDRGNYGYTF.

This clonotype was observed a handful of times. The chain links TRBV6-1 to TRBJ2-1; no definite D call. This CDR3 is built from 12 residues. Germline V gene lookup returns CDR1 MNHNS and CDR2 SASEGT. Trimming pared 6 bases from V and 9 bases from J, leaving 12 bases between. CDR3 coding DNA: TGTGCCAGCAGAACTACAGTGGGTGAGCAGTTCTTC. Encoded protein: CASRTTVGEQFF.

The CDR3 reads CASSFGLDLYDEQYF. The CDR3, as DNA: TGTGCCAGCAGCTTCGGACTAGATTTGTACGACGAGCAGTACTTC. The rearrangement links TRBV7-6 to TRBJ2-7; 7 bases are a match to TRBD2. The germline V gene has CDR1 SGHVS and CDR2 FNYEAQ. V was clipped by 3 bases and J by 5 bases; unmatched bases: 10. The CDR3 consists of 15 residues.

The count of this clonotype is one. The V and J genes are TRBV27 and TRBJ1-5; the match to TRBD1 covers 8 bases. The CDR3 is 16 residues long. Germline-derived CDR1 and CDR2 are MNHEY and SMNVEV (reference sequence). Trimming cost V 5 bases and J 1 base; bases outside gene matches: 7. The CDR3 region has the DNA TGTGCCAGCAGTCCCCGGACAGGGAAGAGCAATCAGCCCCAGCATTTT. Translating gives CASSPRTGKSNQPQHF.